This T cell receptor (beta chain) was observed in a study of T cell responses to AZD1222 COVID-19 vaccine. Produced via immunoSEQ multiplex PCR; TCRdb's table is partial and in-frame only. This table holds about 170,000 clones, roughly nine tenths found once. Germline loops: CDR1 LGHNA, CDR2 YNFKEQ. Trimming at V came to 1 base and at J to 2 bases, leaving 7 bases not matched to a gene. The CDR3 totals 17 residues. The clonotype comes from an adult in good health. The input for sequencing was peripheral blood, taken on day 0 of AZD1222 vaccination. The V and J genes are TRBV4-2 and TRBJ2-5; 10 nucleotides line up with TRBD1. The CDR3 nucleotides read TGTGCCAGCAGCCAAGGGGGCTGGGACAGGGGTCAAGAGACCCAGTACTTC. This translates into CASSQGGWDRGQETQYF.